This TCR beta chain was identified in a study of OX40 agonist ivuxolimab in advanced cancers. Assay: immunoSEQ multiplex PCR; the TCRdb copy retains only in-frame clones and omits some. The profile shows roughly 70,000 clones, about 85% of them singletons. The CDR3 totals 13 residues. V was cut by 1 base and J by 5 bases, with 9 bases left in between. The germline V gene encodes CDR1 SGDLS and CDR2 YYNGEE. The sample consisted of CD4+ or CD8+ T cells sorted from blood, taken in a trial of the OX40 agonist ivuxolimab. The TCR sequence derives from an adult with an advanced solid tumor such as melanoma, head and neck, liver or kidney cancer. This chain links TRBV9 with TRBJ1-1, with no clear D. The chain's CDR3 is CASSVHPRTEAFF. The CDR3 nucleotides are TGTGCCAGCAGCGTACACCCCAGGACTGAAGCTTTCTTT.